Below are 7 T cell receptor beta chains sequenced from a single sample in a study of blood T cell repertoires in COVID-19. Repertoires were generated with immunoSEQ multiplex PCR, while TCRdb's copy carries only in-frame clones and drops some. The sample gives under 450,000 clones, more than 85% of which show up once; around 3% is in the top ten. Sequenced input: PBMCs or T cells enriched from blood (not recorded which). These receptors all come from a woman aged 30 to 39 who had recovered from COVID-19.

This chain uses TRBV18 with TRBJ2-7; 9 bases fit TRBD1. This CDR3 spans 16 amino acids. Per germline, CDR1 KGHSH and CDR2 LQKENI. Trimming took 3 bases from V and 5 from J; bases not matched to a gene: 11. CDR3 DNA: TGTGCCAGCTCACCGGCTCATCGGGACAGGGTCCACGAGCAGTACTTC. It translates to CASSPAHRDRVHEQYF.

The rearrangement uses TRBV7-2 and TRBJ1-1, with 9 bases aligning to TRBD1. The germline gives CDR1 SGHTA, CDR2 FQGNSA. The CDR3 has 16 residues. The V gene end was trimmed by 3 bases and the J gene end by 1 base; junction bases not matched to a gene: 6. This chain's CDR3 is CASSFPGQGWNTEAFF. The CDR3 region has the DNA TGTGCCAGCAGCTTCCCGGGACAGGGTTGGAACACTGAAGCTTTCTTT.

The chain has TRBV9 and TRBJ1-4; D is unresolved. The CDR3 extends over 15 amino acids. The germline V gene encodes CDR1 SGDLS and CDR2 YYNGEE. Trimming shortened V by 4 bases and J by 7 bases, and 17 bases separated the two germline ends. This CDR3 is CASSPWAGKSEKLFF. CDR3 nucleotides: TGTGCCAGCAGCCCGTGGGCAGGAAAATCTGAAAAACTGTTTTTT.

V gene TRBV9 combines with J gene TRBJ1-2; 7 bases map to TRBD1. Germline CDR1 is SGDLS and CDR2 is YYNGEE. This CDR3 has 17 residues. J gave up 5 bases and V 0 bases, and 13 bases lay outside the gene matches. CDR3 loop: CASSVEGTVAGGYGYTF. The DNA of the CDR3 is TGTGCCAGCAGCGTAGAAGGGACAGTGGCAGGGGGTTATGGCTACACCTTC. Full variable domain (outside the CDR3, taken from reference TRBV9 and TRBJ1-2): DSGVTQTPKHLITATGQRVTLRCSPRSGDLSVYWYQQSLDQGLQFLIQYYNGEERAKGNILERFSAQQFPDLHSELNLSSLELGDSALYFCASSVEGTVAGGYGYTFGSGTRLTVV.

The rearrangement joins TRBV7-2 to TRBJ2-3; 9 positions agree with TRBD2. In germline, CDR1 is SGHTA, CDR2 FQGNSA. The ends lost 7 bases at V and 4 bases at J; junction bases unmatched: 9. This CDR3 contains 15 residues. The CDR3 is CASTLGGGAPDTQYF. The CDR3 region has the DNA TGTGCCAGCACCCTCGGCGGGGGGGCCCCAGATACGCAGTATTTT. The full variable domain, completed using reference TRBV7-2 and TRBJ2-3, is GAGVSQSPSNKVTEKGKDVELRCDPISGHTALYWYRQSLGQGLEFLIYFQGNSAPDKSGLPSDRFSAERTGGSVSTLTIQRTQQEDSAVYLCASTLGGGAPDTQYFGPGTRLTVL.

V gene TRBV5-4 combines with J gene TRBJ1-1; tentatively, D is TRBD1 (6 bases). Deletions cut 0 bases from V and 6 bases from J, with 15 bases between. CDR3 length: 15 residues. Germline V lookup: CDR1 SGHNT, CDR2 YYREEE (reference sequence). The chain's CDR3 is CASSLAQGSSAEAFF. The CDR3, as DNA: TGTGCCAGCAGCTTGGCTCAGGGGAGTAGCGCTGAAGCTTTCTTT.

The chain couples TRBV27 to TRBJ1-4; 8 bases match TRBD1. CDR1 is MNHEY and CDR2 is SMNVEV in the germline V gene (reference sequence). With 6 bases clipped from V and 5 bases from J, the junction kept 8 bases outside the gene matches. CDR3 length equals 15 residues. CDR3: CASSRKTGENEKLFF. Written as DNA, the CDR3 is TGTGCCAGCAGCCGGAAGACAGGGGAGAATGAAAAACTGTTTTTT.